This entry is about one T cell receptor (beta chain). Its cognate antigen has yet to be identified. Within one base of it there is no much larger clone, and no base qualities were kept. This sample stems from a study of blood T cell repertoires in COVID-19 (dated by TCRdb to about 2020). Concerning the study at large: Samples from collaborators originated in the United States, Italy and Spain and spanned both the acute and convalescent phases of COVID-19. Nearly every sample came with metadata listing a de-identified subject ID, COVID-19 status, age in years and sex. The samples were drawn from the first 160 participants of the ongoing ImmuneRACE study and from 950 to 1,500 subjects provided by 6 global collaborators. Subjects who had been exposed to COVID-19, were actively infected with it, or had recovered from it provided the deeply sampled blood TCRbeta repertoires that made up the dataset. HLA class I and class II types, where available, came from metadata supplied by the sample provider rather than from assay-based typing. The prospective study material was composed of cDNA or gDNA derived from T cells, B-cell-depleted T cells, or PBMCs. The repertoires were released in a freely available public database meant as a resource for research on the immune response to SARS-CoV-2.

The immunoSEQ Assay, a bias-controlled multiplex PCR, was used to amplify TCRbeta CDR3 regions from genomic DNA. In the paper's pipeline: Nucleated cell counts per sample were estimated from amplification of reference gene primers within the assay. To quantify the absolute abundance of each unique TCRbeta CDR3 rearrangement, sequence reads were collapsed and filtered. For each sample, productive Simpson clonality was calculated by taking the square root of Simpson's diversity index across productive rearrangements. TCRdb mirrors the immuneACCESS table, restricted to in-frame sequences. Some clones are absent from its copies; in checked studies, under half trace to an unresolved V gene, and the reason for the others is unknown. Clone size and the V and J calls come from that table; the DNA yielded D and trimming. Counted in this sample were roughly 110,000 clones; approximately 84% of them appeared once. The ten largest clones capture roughly 1.6% of the sample.

Overall results and qualifications from the work: The amount of clinical and demographic metadata varied by source and participant and was provided uncurated.

From a lookup of the germline V gene, CDR1 and CDR2 are MDHEN and SYDVKM. The CDR3 starts with the cysteine, ends with the phenylalanine, and has 14 residues. Only CDR3 DNA is held: 42 bases, read in frame from base 1. V loses 6 bases of germline sequence and J loses 7 bases, and the interval between the two ends is 15 bases. Each collaborating institution followed its own protocols to collect whole blood in K2EDTA tubes. Collaborator samples were shipped for TCRbeta analysis as frozen whole blood, isolated PBMCs, or DNA extracted from either sample type. The receptor chain draws on TRBV28 and TRBJ1-4, with TRBD1 as a weak D call on 6 bases. This receptor was identified in a man in his fifties with acute or convalescent COVID-19. Sequenced input: peripheral blood. The CDR3 here reads CASRPGGGGEKLFF. The base sequence is TGTGCCAGCAGGCCGGGTGGGGGCGGTGAAAAACTGTTTTTT.